This T cell receptor (beta chain) was recorded in a study of OX40 agonist ivuxolimab in advanced cancers. About the research overall: Ivuxolimab is a fully human IgG2 antibody that activates OX40 (CD134). The patients received ivuxolimab by intravenous route every 2 weeks at 0.01 to 10 mg/kg. Study findings and constraints: Some patients without response likewise showed low normalized clonal expansion. CD4+ and CD8+ blood T cells expanded clonally by week 6 at 0.1 to 3.0 mg/kg.

TCRdb's table, derived via immunoSEQ multiplex PCR, lists solely in-frame clones and lacks some. Among approximately 77,000 clones listed, around nine tenths were seen once. A note on this clone: Its antigen is not known.

Trimming took off 5 bases at V and 5 bases at J, with 12 bases between the two ends. This CDR3 has 13 residues. In germline, CDR1 is SGHNT, CDR2 YENEEA. The receptor's source is an adult with an advanced solid tumor such as melanoma, head and neck, liver or kidney cancer. The input for sequencing was CD4+ or CD8+ T cells sorted from blood, taken in a trial of the OX40 agonist ivuxolimab. The gene calls are TRBV11-3 and TRBJ2-5; D is perhaps TRBD1 or TRBD2 (5 bases each). The CDR3 region has the DNA TGTGCCAGCAGCCCCAGGGACCGGGAGACCCAGTACTTC. Its protein product is CASSPRDRETQYF.